The clone carrying this TCR beta chain was seen repeatedly, ten times or more. Antigen: not known. This record belongs to a study of T cells in Graves' hyperthyroidism and ophthalmopathy. Findings and caveats of the study: With a median lead of around 5.9 months before onset, the model predicted ophthalmopathy. Among clonotypes expanded in thyroid above 0.001, most were also found in blood.

Fresh peripheral blood, about 9.6 ml, yielded the PBMCs. Germline V gene sequence: CDR1 DFQATT, CDR2 SNEGSKA (reference sequence). Losses at the gene ends were 6 bases for V and 7 bases for J; bases not matched to a gene: 5. The CDR3 runs to 12 residues. TCR beta CDR3 regions were amplified from RNA. In the first-round RT-PCR of the TCR CDR3, the HTBI primer set was used. TCRdb processed the multiplex PCR reads anew with MiXCR; each CDR3 protein has one entry. In the table there are some 460,000 distinct CDR3 sequences, 15% to 19% of which are singletons. This rearrangement joins TRBV20-1 to TRBJ2-1; 8 positions agree with TRBD1. This sequence originates from a woman younger than 30 with Graves' hyperthyroidism. Sequenced: blood. The CDR3 reads CSARTGTNEQFF. CDR3 coding DNA: TGCAGTGCAAGGACAGGGACTAATGAGCAGTTCTTC.